This passage covers 4 T cell receptor beta chains from one sample sequenced in a study of blood T cell repertoires in COVID-19 (dated by TCRdb to the early 2020s). Library preparation used the immunoSEQ multiplex PCR assay. TCRdb re-hosts the immuneACCESS table, in-frame sequences only. Its copies lack some clones; in the studies checked, an unresolved V gene accounts for under half of them, and the cause for the rest is not known. Present in this sample are 210,000 or so clones, roughly four fifths of which were seen just once. Around 12% of the sample belongs to the ten largest clones. Sequencing used peripheral blood. The receptors were gathered from a woman aged 40 to 55 with acute or convalescent COVID-19.

The chain employs TRBV11-3 and TRBJ1-3, with D unclear. CDR1 SGHNT and CDR2 YENEEA come from the germline V gene. Trimming shortened V by 0 bases and J by 5 bases, and 5 bases separated the two germline ends. The CDR3 has 13 amino acids. CDR3 protein: CASSLDSRNTIYF. The CDR3 DNA reads TGTGCCAGCAGCTTAGATAGCAGAAACACCATATATTTT.

The chain is built from TRBV11-3 and TRBJ2-2; TRBD2 might be the D (5 bases). Trimming removed 8 bases at V and 6 bases at J, with 19 bases between. Germline V lookup: CDR1 SGHNT, CDR2 YENEEA. The CDR3 covers 15 residues. As DNA, the CDR3 is TGTGCCAGCTCCACCGGGCCTAGCACGTCCGGGGAGCTGTTTTTT. Translating gives CASSTGPSTSGELFF.

V is TRBV6-5 and J is TRBJ1-5; 9 bases line up with TRBD1. The junction had 7 bases not matched to a gene; V was cut back by 7 bases and J by 6 bases. The CDR3 loop spans 14 amino acids. CDR1 and CDR2 (germline): MNHEY, SVGAGI. The CDR3 nucleotides read TGTGCCAGCACCGGGACAGGGAGTATTCAGCCCCAGCATTTT. It translates to CASTGTGSIQPQHF.

V and J are TRBV7-2 and TRBJ1-2; 9 bases fit TRBD1. The V gene's germline CDR1 is SGHTA and CDR2 FQGNSA. This CDR3 is 14 amino acids long. J was trimmed by 5 bases and V by 1 base; bases with no gene match: 2. CDR3 DNA: TGTGCCAGCAGCTTAGAGGGACAGGGTTATGGCTACACCTTC. This codes for CASSLEGQGYGYTF.